This T cell receptor (beta chain) was sequenced in a study of radiation and T cells in renal cell carcinoma. The assay was immunoSEQ multiplex PCR, and TCRdb's table has in-frame clones only and misses some. The sample holds roughly 64,000 clones; 60% to 85% are singletons and the top ten take less than 8%. V lost 6 bases, J lost 1 base, and 9 bases lay in between. This CDR3 comprises 13 residues. Germline V gives CDR1 ENHRY, CDR2 SYGVKD. General study points: From baseline, blood top tumor clonotypes peaked at 2 weeks post-radiation. Without pretreatment biopsies, baseline tumor clonotype presence was undetermined.

About this clone: Its antigen is currently unknown.

Time point: blood 4 weeks post-SBRT, at nephrectomy. The treatment is: 15 Gy SBRT to primary tumor, nephrectomy 4 weeks later. Nephrectomy followed 15 Gy stereotactic body radiation by 4 weeks. This renal cell carcinoma was of the clear cell type. The sample here was blood, taken from a patient whose treatment included radiotherapy and nephrectomy. This clonotype was obtained from a man aged 55 to 69 with renal cell carcinoma. This chain uses TRBV10-3 with TRBJ1-1; no reliable D call. In nucleotides, the CDR3 is TGTGCCATCAGGACGGACGGGAACACTGAAGCTTTCTTT. This sequence encodes CAIRTDGNTEAFF.